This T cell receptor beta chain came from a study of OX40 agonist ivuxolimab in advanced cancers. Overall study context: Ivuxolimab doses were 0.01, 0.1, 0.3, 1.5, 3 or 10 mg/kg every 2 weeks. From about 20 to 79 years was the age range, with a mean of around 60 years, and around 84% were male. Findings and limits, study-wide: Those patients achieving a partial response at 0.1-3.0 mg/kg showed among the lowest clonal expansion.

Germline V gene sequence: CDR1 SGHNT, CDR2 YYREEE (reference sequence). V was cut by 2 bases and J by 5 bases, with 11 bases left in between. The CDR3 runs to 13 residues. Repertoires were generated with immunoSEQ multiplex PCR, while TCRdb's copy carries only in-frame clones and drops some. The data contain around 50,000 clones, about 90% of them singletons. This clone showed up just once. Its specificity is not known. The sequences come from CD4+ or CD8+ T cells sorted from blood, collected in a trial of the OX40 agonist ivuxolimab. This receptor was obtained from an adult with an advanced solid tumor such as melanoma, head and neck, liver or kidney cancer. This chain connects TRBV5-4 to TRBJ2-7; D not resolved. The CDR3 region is CASSFFGVHEQYF. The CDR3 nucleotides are TGTGCCAGCAGCTTTTTTGGGGTCCACGAGCAGTACTTC.